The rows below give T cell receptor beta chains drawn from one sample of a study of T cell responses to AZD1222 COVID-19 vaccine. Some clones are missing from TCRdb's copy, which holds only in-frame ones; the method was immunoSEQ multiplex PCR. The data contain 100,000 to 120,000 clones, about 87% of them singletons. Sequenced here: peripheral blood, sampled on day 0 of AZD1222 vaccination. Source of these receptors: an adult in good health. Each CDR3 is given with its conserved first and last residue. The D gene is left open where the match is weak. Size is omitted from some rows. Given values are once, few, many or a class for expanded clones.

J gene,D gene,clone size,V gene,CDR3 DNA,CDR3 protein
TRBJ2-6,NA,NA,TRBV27,TGTGCCAGCAGTTTATTAGGAGGGGCGGCCGGGGCCAACGTCCTGACTTTC,CASSLLGGAAGANVLTF
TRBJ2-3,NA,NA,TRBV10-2,TGCGCCAGCGGCTTGACTGGGGGTACGCAGTATTTT,CASGLTGGTQYF
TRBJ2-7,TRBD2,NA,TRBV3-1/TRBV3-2,TGTGCCAGCAGCCATATCCGGGACTACTACGAGCAGTACTTC,CASSHIRDYYEQYF
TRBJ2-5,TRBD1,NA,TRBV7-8,TGTGCCAGCAGCCACTCCGGGACAGAGAAAGAGACCCAGTACTTC,CASSHSGTEKETQYF
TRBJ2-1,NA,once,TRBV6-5,TGTGCCAGCAGTAAAAGTGGCAACTCCTACAATGAGCAGTTCTTC,CASSKSGNSYNEQFF
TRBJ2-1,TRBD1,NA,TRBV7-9,TGTGCCAGCCGACAGGGTTCCGGCTACAATGAGCAGTTCTTC,CASRQGSGYNEQFF
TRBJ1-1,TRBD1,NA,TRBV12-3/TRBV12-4,TGTGCCAGCAGCGTAGGGACAGGGGAAGCTTTCTTT,CASSVGTGEAFF
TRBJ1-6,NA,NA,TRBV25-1,TGTGCCAGCAGTGAAATAGTTGGATCACCCCTCCACTTT,CASSEIVGSPLHF
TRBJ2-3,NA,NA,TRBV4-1,TGCGCCAGCAGCCAAACGACAGTAGATACGCAGTATTTT,CASSQTTVDTQYF
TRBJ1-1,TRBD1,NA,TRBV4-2,TGTGCCAGCAGCCAATTGACAGGGGGCAACACTGAAGCTTTCTTT,CASSQLTGGNTEAFF
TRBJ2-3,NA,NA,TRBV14,TGTGCCAGCAGCCAAGACTTCGGGTCTAGCACAGATACGCAGTATTTT,CASSQDFGSSTDTQYF
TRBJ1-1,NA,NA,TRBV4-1,TGCGCCAGCAGTCAAATAACAGGACAGTACACTGAAGCTTTCTTT,CASSQITGQYTEAFF
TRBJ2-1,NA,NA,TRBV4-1,TGCGCCAGCAGCCAAGCCAATCAGCAGTTCTTC,CASSQANQQFF
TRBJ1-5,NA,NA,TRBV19,TGTGCCAGTAGTATAAAAGGGCAACATAGCAATCAGCCCCAGCATTTT,CASSIKGQHSNQPQHF
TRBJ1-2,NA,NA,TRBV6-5,TGTGCCAGCAGTTCTACCGGGACATCCTATGGCTACACCTTC,CASSSTGTSYGYTF
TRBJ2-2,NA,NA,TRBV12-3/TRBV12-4,TGTGCCAGCAGTTCCTACACCGGGGAGCTGTTTTTT,CASSSYTGELFF
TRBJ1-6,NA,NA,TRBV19,TGTGCCAGTACCTTCCAGGGGTTCTATAATTCACCCCTCCACTTT,CASTFQGFYNSPLHF
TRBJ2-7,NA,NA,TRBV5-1,TGCGCCAGCAGCTCCCCCAGGTTAAGCTACGAGCAGTACTTC,CASSSPRLSYEQYF
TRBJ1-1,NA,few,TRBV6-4,TGTGCCAGCAGTGACTCTGGAAGCCAGGAAGCTTTCTTT,CASSDSGSQEAFF
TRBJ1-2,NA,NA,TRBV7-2,TGTGCCAGCAGCCTGGCAGTCCACTATGGCTACACCTTC,CASSLAVHYGYTF
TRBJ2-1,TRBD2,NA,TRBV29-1,TGCAGCGGGGGGGGTGAGTCTTATGAGCAGTTCTTC,CSGGGESYEQFF
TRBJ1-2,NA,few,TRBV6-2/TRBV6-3,TGTGCCAGCAGCGCGACCAGGGGCTTATATGGCTACACCTTC,CASSATRGLYGYTF
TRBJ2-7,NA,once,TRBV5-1,TGCGCCAGCAGCTTGGAGCAGGGGGGAGAGCAGTACTTC,CASSLEQGGEQYF
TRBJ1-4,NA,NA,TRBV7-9,TGTGCCAGCAGCTTAGCAGGGTCAACTAATGAAAAACTGTTTTTT,CASSLAGSTNEKLFF
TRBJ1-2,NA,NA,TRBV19,TGTGCCAGTAGTTTCTCTGGGAACTATGGCTACACCTTC,CASSFSGNYGYTF
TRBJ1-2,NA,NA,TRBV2,TGTGCCAGGCCCTCGACCGTAACTAGCTATGGCTACACCTTC,CARPSTVTSYGYTF
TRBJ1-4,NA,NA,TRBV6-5,TGTGCCGCTTGTCTTCAGGGGAAGAGTGAAAAACTGTTTTTT,CAACLQGKSEKLFF
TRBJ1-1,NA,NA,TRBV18,TGTGCCAGCTCACCCGGGGTGAACACTGAAGCTTTCTTT,CASSPGVNTEAFF
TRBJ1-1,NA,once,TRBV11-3,TGTGCCAGCAGCTTAGAAGGCAGGGGCCAGGAGAGGAACACTGAAGCTTTCTTT,CASSLEGRGQERNTEAFF
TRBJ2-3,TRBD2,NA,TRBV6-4,TGTGCCAGCAGTGATTCTCCACTAGCGGGGCGCACAGATACGCAGTATTTT,CASSDSPLAGRTDTQYF
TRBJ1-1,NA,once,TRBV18,TGTGCCAGCTCACCGGCACTGACGAACACTGAAGCTTTCTTT,CASSPALTNTEAFF
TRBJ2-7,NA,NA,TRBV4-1,TGCGCCAGCAGCCAGACCTCAGGTTCCCCCTACGAGCAGTACTTC,CASSQTSGSPYEQYF
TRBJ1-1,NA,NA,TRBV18,TGTGCCAGCTCACCAACAATAGTAGCCATGAACACTGAAGCTTTCTTT,CASSPTIVAMNTEAFF
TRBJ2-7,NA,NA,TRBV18,TGTGCCAGCTCACCACTCGGTTCCAGTTCCTACGAGCAGTACTTC,CASSPLGSSSYEQYF
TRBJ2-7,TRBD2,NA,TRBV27,TGTGCCAGCAGTTTCCGACTAGCTTTGGACGACGAGCAGTACTTC,CASSFRLALDDEQYF
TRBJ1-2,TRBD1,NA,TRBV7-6,TGTGCCAGCAGCGAACGACCGGGACAGTCTAACTATGGCTACACCTTC,CASSERPGQSNYGYTF
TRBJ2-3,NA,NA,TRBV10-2,TGCGCCAGCAGGTTAGATTCCTCGGATACGCAGTATTTT,CASRLDSSDTQYF
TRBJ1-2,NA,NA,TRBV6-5,TGTGCCAGCAGGGCGCGGCAGTTGAAATATGGCTACACCTTC,CASRARQLKYGYTF
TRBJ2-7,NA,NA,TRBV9,TGTGCCAGCAGCGTAGGGGGGCTTAACTACGAGCAGTACTTC,CASSVGGLNYEQYF
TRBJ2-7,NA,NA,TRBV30,TGTGCCTGGATACAGCCCAATACCTACGAGCAGTACTTC,CAWIQPNTYEQYF
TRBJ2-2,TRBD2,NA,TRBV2,TGTGCCAGCAGTGCGACTAGCGGGGAGAACACCGGGGAGCTGTTTTTT,CASSATSGENTGELFF
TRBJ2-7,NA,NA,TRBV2,TGTGCCAGCAGAAATCCCCCCCAGAAATACTTC,CASRNPPQKYF
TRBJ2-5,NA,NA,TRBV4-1,TGCGCCAGCAGCCAGGCCCGAGGGGGGAAAGAGACCCAGTACTTC,CASSQARGGKETQYF
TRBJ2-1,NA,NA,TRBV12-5,TGTGCTAGTGGCCGGGGTGGGGCATATGAGCAGTTCTTC,CASGRGGAYEQFF
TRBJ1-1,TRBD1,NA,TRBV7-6,TGTGCCAGCAGCTTATTCCCCAGGACAGGGGGCGGGAGGAACACTGAAGCTTTCTTT,CASSLFPRTGGGRNTEAFF
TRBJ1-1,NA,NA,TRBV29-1,TGCAGCGTTGGGACAGCTAACACTGAAGCTTTCTTT,CSVGTANTEAFF
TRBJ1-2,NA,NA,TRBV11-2,TGTGCCAGCAGCCCCGCGGCCCACTCTGCGGACACCTTC,CASSPAAHSADTF
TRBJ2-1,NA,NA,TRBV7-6,TGTGCCAGCAGCTCCTATACAGGGACGAGACTCAATGAGCAGTTCTTC,CASSSYTGTRLNEQFF
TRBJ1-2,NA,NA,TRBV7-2,TGTGCCAGCAGTAGCCCAAATAGATATGGCTACACCTTC,CASSSPNRYGYTF